This T cell receptor (beta chain) was obtained from a study of cytomegalovirus exposure and HLA in healthy donors. Study details: T cells numbering about 179 million yielded around 120 million unique TCR beta sequences in an earlier analysis. Of roughly 400 genotyped donors, roughly 81% grouped in the Caucasian-associated ancestry cluster.

The germline CDR1 and CDR2 sequences are SGHRS and YFSETQ. The CDR3 totals 15 residues. After removal of 2 bases from V and 8 bases from J, the junction contained 8 bases not matched to a gene. The PCR ran on 60 Vbeta and 13 Jbeta primers. Sequencing used immunoSEQ multiplex PCR; TCRdb keeps in-frame clones, though not all of them. The listing records 87,000 or so clones. The donors comprised healthy bone marrow donors. The clonotype originates from a man between 50 and 59 years old in good health and CMV-seropositive. The V gene is TRBV5-1, the J gene TRBJ2-1; 9 bases are shared with TRBD2. The specimen sequenced was PBMCs. The CDR3 protein is CASSLATSGLDEQFF. CDR3 sequence (DNA): TGCGCCAGCAGCTTAGCGACTAGCGGCTTGGATGAGCAGTTCTTC.